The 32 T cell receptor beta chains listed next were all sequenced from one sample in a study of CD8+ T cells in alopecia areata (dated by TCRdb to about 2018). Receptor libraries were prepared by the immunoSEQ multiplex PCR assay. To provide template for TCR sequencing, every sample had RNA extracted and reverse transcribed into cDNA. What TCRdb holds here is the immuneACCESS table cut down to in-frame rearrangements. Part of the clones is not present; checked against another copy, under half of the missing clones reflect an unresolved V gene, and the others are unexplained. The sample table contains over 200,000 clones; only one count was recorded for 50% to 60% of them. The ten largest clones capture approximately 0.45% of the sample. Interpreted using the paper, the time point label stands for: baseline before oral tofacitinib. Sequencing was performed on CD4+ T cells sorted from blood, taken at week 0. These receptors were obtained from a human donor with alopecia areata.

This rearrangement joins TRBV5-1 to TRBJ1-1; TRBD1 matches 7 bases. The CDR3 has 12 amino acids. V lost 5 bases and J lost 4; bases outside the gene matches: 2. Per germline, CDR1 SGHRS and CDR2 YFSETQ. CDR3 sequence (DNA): TGCGCCAGCAGGCAGGGGGGCACTGAAGCTTTCTTT. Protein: CASRQGGTEAFF.

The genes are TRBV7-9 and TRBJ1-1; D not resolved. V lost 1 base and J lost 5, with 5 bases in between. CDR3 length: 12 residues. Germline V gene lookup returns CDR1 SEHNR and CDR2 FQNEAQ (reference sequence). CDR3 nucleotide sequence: TGTGCCAGCAGCTTAGGGTTGACTGAAGCTTTCTTT. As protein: CASSLGLTEAFF.

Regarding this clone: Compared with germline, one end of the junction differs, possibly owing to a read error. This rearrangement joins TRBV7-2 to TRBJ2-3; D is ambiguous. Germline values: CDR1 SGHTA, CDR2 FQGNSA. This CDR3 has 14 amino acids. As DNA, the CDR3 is TGTGCCAGCAGCTTAGGCGACCGAAGGAATACACAGTATTTT. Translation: CASSLGDRRNTQYF.

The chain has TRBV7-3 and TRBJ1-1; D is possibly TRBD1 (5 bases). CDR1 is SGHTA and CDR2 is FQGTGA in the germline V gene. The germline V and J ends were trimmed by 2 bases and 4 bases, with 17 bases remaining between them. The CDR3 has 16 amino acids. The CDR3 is CASSLREPGPLTEAFF. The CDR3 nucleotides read TGTGCCAGCAGCTTACGCGAGCCGGGACCACTCACTGAAGCTTTCTTT.

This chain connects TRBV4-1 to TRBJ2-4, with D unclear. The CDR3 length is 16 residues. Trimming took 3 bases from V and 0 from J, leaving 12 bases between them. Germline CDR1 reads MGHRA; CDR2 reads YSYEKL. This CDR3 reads CASSQPTMEAKNIQYF. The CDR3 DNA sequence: TGCGCCAGCAGCCAGCCCACTATGGAAGCCAAAAACATTCAGTACTTC.

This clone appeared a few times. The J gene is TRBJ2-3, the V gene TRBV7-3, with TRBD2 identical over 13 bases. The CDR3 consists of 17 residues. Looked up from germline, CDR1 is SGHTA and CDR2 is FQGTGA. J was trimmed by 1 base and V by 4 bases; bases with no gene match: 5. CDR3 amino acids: CASSSGLAGPRTDTQYF. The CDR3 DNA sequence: TGTGCCAGCAGCTCGGGACTAGCGGGGCCTCGCACAGATACGCAGTATTTT.

The CDR3, as DNA: TGTGCCAGCTCACCAGGAGGTAACAGGGTCCGCACTGAAGCTTTCTTT. This translates into CASSPGGNRVRTEAFF. V is TRBV18 and J is TRBJ1-1, with TRBD1 as a possible D gene (6 bases). V dropped 2 bases and J dropped 4 bases, with 17 bases sitting between them. The CDR3 covers 16 residues. In germline, CDR1 is KGHSH, CDR2 LQKENI.

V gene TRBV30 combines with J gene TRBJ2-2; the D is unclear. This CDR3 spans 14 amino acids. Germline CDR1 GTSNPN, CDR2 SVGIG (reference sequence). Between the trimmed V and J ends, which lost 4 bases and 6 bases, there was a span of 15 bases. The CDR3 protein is CAWTLTPAAGELFF. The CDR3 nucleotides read TGTGCCTGGACCCTGACCCCGGCGGCCGGGGAGCTGTTTTTT.

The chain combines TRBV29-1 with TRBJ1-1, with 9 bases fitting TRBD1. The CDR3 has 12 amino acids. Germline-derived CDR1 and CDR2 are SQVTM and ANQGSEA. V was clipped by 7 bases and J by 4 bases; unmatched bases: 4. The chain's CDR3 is CSGRDRVTEAFF. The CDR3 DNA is TGCAGCGGCCGGGACAGGGTCACTGAAGCTTTCTTT.

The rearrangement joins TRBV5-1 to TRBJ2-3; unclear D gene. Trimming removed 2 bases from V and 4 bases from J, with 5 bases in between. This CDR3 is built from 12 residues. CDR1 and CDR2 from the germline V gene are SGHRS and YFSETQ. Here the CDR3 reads CASSFGADTQYF. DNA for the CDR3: TGCGCCAGCAGCTTCGGTGCAGATACGCAGTATTTT.

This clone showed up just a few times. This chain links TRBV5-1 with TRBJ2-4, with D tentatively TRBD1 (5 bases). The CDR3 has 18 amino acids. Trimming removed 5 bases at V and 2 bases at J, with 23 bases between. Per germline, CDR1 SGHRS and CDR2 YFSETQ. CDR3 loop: CASRSDSLSNGTKNIQYF. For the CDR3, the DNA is TGCGCCAGCAGGTCCGACAGTCTATCGAATGGAACCAAAAACATTCAGTACTTC.

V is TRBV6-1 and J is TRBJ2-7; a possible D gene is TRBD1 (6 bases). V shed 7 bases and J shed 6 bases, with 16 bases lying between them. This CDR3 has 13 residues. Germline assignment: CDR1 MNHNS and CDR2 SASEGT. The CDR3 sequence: CASKFLGHAEQYF. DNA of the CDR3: TGTGCCAGCAAATTCCTGGGACACGCCGAGCAGTACTTC.

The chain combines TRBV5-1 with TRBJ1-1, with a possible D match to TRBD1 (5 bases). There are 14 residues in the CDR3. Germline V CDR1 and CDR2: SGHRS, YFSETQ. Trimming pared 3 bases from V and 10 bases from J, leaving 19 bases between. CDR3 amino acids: CASSYEDVNQGAFF. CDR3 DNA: TGCGCCAGCAGCTACGAAGACGTAAATCAGGGAGCTTTCTTT.

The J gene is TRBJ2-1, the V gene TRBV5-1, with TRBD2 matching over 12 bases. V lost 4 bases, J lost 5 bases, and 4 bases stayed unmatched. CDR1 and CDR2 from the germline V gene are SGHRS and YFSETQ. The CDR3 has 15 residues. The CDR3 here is CASSATSGRNNEQFF. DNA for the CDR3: TGCGCCAGCAGCGCGACTAGCGGGAGAAACAATGAGCAGTTCTTC.

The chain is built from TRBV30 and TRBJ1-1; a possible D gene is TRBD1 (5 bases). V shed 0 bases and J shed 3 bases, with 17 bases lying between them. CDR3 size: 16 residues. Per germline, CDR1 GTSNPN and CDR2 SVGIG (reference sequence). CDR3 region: CAWSVRARQYYTEAFF. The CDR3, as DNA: TGTGCCTGGAGTGTACGAGCGAGACAGTACTACACTGAAGCTTTCTTT.

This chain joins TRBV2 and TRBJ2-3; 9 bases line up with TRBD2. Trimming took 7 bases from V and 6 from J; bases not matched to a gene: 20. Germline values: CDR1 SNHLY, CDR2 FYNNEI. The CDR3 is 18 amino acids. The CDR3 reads CASTKRPHAGGSFDTQYF. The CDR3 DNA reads TGTGCCAGCACCAAAAGACCCCATGCGGGGGGGTCATTTGATACGCAGTATTTT.

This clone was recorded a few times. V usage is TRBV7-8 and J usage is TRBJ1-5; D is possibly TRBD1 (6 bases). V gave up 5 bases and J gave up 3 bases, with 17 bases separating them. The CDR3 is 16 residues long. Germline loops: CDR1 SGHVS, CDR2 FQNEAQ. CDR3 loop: CASSAPRWDNNQPQHF. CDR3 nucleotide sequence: TGTGCCAGCAGCGCACCCCGGTGGGACAACAATCAGCCCCAGCATTTT.

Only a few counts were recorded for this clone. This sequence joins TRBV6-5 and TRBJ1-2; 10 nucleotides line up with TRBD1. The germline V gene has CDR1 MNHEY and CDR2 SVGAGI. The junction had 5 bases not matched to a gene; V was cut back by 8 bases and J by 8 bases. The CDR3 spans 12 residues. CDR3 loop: CASRATGGGYTF. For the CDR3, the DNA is TGTGCCAGCCGGGCGACAGGGGGCGGCTACACCTTC.

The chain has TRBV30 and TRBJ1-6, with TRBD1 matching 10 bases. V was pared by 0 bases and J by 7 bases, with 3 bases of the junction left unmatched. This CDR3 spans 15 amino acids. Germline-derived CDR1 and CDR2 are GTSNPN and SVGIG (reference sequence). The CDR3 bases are TGTGCCTGGAGTGTAATGGACAGGGGGAATTCACCCCTCCACTTT. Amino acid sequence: CAWSVMDRGNSPLHF.

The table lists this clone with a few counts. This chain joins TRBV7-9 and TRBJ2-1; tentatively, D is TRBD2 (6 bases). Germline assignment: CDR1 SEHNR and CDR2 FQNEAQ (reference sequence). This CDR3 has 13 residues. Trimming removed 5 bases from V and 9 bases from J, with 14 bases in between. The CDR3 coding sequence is TGTGCCAGCAGCCTGACGGGAGTCGGTGAGCAGTTCTTC. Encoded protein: CASSLTGVGEQFF. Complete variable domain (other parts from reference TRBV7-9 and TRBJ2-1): DTGVSQNPRHKITKRGQNVTFRCDPISEHNRLYWYRQTLGQGPEFLTYFQNEAQLEKSRLLSDRFSAERPKGSFSTLEIQRTEQGDSAMYLCASSLTGVGEQFFGPGTRLTVL.

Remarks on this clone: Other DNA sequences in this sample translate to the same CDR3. The DNA for the CDR3 is TGTGCCAGCTCCCCGGGAATGAACACTGAAGCTTTCTTT. Translating gives CASSPGMNTEAFF. The J gene is TRBJ1-1, the V gene TRBV18; D ambiguous. Trimming shortened V by 6 bases and J by 0 bases, and 8 bases separated the two germline ends. Germline V gene data show CDR1 as KGHSH and CDR2 as LQKENI. This CDR3 has 13 amino acids.

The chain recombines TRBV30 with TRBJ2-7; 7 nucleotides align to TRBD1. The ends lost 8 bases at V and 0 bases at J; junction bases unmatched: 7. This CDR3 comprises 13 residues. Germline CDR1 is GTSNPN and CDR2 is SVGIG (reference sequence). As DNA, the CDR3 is TGTGCCACGCGCTACAGGGGCTCCTACGAGCAGTACTTC. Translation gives CATRYRGSYEQYF.

Written as DNA, the CDR3 is TGTGCCAGCAGCTCTCAACCCTCCGGGATGGCCCAGTACTTC. It translates to CASSSQPSGMAQYF. This chain connects TRBV7-9 to TRBJ2-5, with a tentative D call TRBD2 (5 bases). This CDR3 comprises 14 residues. From germline, CDR1 is SEHNR and CDR2 FQNEAQ (reference sequence). V was pared by 4 bases and J by 9 bases, with 18 bases between.

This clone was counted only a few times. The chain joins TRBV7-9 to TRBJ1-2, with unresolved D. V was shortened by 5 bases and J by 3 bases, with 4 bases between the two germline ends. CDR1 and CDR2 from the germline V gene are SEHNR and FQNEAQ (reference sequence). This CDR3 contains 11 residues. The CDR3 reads CASSRDYGYTF. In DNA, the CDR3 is TGTGCCAGCAGCAGGGACTATGGCTACACCTTC.

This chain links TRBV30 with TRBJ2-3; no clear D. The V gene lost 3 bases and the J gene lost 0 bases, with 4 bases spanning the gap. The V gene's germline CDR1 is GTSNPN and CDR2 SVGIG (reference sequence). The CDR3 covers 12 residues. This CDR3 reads CAWRLSTDTQYF. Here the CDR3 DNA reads TGTGCCTGGAGACTAAGCACAGATACGCAGTATTTT.

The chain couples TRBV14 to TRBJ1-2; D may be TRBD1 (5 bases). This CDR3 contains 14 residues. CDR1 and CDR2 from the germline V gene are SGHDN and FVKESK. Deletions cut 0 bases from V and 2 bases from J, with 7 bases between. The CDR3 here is CASSQDPGNYGYTF. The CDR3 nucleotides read TGTGCCAGCAGCCAAGACCCAGGGAACTATGGCTACACCTTC. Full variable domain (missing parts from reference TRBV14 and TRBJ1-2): EAGVTQFPSHSVIEKGQTVTLRCDPISGHDNLYWYRRVMGKEIKFLLHFVKESKQDESGMPNNRFLAERTGGTYSTLKVQPAELEDSGVYFCASSQDPGNYGYTFGSGTRLTVV.

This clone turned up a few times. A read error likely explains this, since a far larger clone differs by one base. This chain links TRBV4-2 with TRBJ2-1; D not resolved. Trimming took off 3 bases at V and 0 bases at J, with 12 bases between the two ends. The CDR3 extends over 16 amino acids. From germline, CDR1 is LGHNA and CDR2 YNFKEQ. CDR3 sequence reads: CASSQLDLISYNEQFF. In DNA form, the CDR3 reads TGTGCCAGCAGCCAGCTAGATCTGATCTCCTACAATGAGCAGTTCTTC.

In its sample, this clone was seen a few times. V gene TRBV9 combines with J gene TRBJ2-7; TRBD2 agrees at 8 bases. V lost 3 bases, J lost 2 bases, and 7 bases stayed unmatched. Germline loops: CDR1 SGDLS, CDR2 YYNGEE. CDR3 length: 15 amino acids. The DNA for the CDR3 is TGTGCCAGCAGCGCAAGCGGGGGACGAACCTACGAGCAGTACTTC. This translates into CASSASGGRTYEQYF. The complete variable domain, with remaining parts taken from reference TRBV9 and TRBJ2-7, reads DSGVTQTPKHLITATGQRVTLRCSPRSGDLSVYWYQQSLDQGLQFLIQYYNGEERAKGNILERFSAQQFPDLHSELNLSSLELGDSALYFCASSASGGRTYEQYFGPGTRLTVT.

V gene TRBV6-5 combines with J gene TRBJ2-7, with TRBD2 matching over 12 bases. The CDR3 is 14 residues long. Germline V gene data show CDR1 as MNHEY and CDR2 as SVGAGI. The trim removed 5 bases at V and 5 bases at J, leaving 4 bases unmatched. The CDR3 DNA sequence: TGTGCCAGCAGTGGACTAGCGGGAAGAAACGAGCAGTACTTC. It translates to CASSGLAGRNEQYF.

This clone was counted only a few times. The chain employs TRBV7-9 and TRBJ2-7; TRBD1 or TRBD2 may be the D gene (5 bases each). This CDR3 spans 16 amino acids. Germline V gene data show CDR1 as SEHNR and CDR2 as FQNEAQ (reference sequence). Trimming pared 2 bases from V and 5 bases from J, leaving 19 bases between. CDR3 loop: CASSLISSVRGNEQYF. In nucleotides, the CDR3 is TGTGCCAGCAGCTTAATTTCATCGGTCCGGGGCAACGAGCAGTACTTC.

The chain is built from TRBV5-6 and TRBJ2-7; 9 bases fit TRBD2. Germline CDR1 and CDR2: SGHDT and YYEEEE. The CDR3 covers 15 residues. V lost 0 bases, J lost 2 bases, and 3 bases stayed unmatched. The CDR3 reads CASSLASGITYEQYF. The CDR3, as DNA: TGTGCCAGCAGCTTGGCTAGCGGGATCACCTACGAGCAGTACTTC.

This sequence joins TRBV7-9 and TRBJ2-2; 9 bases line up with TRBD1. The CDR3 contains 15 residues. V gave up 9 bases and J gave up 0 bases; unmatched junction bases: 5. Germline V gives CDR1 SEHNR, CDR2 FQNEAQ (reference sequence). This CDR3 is CARDRGASNTGELFF. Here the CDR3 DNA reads TGTGCCAGGGACAGGGGCGCATCGAACACCGGGGAGCTGTTTTTT.